This paragraph covers one TCR beta chain sequence. Its antigen is unknown. No base quality values were provided; no much bigger clone lies one nucleotide off. Library generation was performed with the immunoSEQ multiplex PCR assay. As for the authors' bioinformatics: To diagnose cytomegalovirus status from the catalog of TCR beta chain sequences, a statistical classification framework was built. In its TCRdb copy, this immuneACCESS table keeps in-frame sequences only and misses some clones. Where compared with another copy, unresolved V genes explain less than half of these, and the others have no known cause. D and trimming were read from the DNA, whereas the V and J calls and clone size are those reported in that table. Within this sample are 130,000 to 150,000 clones, with 70% to 90% of them counted one time only. Less than 3.5% of the sample rests with the top ten. For this chain, trimming is 4 bases at the V end and 0 bases at the J end, and the number of junction bases without a gene match is 3. The CDR3 sequence holds 14 residues, the cysteine and phenylalanine included. Solely the CDR3 DNA is kept, with 42 bases framed from the first base. The germline V gene gives CDR1 as SGHVS and CDR2 as FNYEAQ.

This sample is part of a study of cytomegalovirus exposure and HLA in healthy donors (dated 2017 in TCRdb). Study-level background: The 650 to 750 repertoires of the first cohort and the roughly 120 validation repertoires were produced on the same platform, according to a later analysis. The aim of the study was to test whether cataloging public T cell receptors could identify signatures of past pathogen exposure. Besides the first cohort of about 730 subjects, a separate validation cohort made up of about 120 different subjects was used. The study combined high-throughput TCR immunosequencing, statistical association of individual TCRs with disease status, and machine learning to predict cytomegalovirus infection status. Paper-wide results and their limitations: In vitro tests confirmed that a few of the cytomegalovirus-associated TCR beta chains recognize cytomegalovirus antigens. It was suggested by the authors that the approach could potentially be generalized to other disease states and immunological phenotypes. A later analysis had no HLA typing for the validation cohort, so co-occurrence there was scored across all 120 or so repertoires. In the study, some 180 TCR beta chains were listed as associated with cytomegalovirus. Cytomegalovirus status was reported to be diagnosed by the classifier with high specificity and sensitivity in both the original and validation cohorts. Across donors, most TCR sequences were observed very rarely, whereas some public TCRs were present in many individuals. In a later analysis, TCRs clustered in the first cohort were found to also tend to co-occur in the roughly 120 validation repertoires, with 94% of cluster scores above 0.

Separate from the roughly 700-subject first cohort, the validation cohort of around 130 subjects was the group to which the donors belonged. The TCR sequence derives from a man between 18 and 35 years old in good health and CMV-seronegative. The sample was PBMCs. This receptor chain uses TRBV7-6 and TRBJ2-7; 7 bases in the junction line up with TRBD1. CDR3 reads: CASSSHRGSYEQYF. The bases are TGTGCCAGCAGCTCCCACAGGGGCTCCTACGAGCAGTACTTC.